This TCR beta chain derives from a study of blood T cell repertoires in COVID-19 (TCRdb year 2020). Context from the whole study: Samples from collaborators originated in the United States, Italy and Spain and spanned both the acute and convalescent phases of COVID-19. The material from the prospective study consisted of cDNA or gDNA derived from T cells, B-cell-depleted T cells, or PBMCs. Subjects who had been exposed to COVID-19, were actively infected with it, or had recovered from it provided the deeply sampled blood TCRbeta repertoires that made up the dataset. The repertoires were released in a freely available public database intended as a resource for research on the immune response to SARS-CoV-2. Samples were obtained from the ongoing ImmuneRACE study (first 160 participants) and from 1,254 subjects provided by 6 global collaborators. A de-identified subject ID, COVID-19 status, age in years and sex were almost always included in the sample metadata. Where available, HLA class I and class II types were taken from metadata supplied by the sample provider and were not determined by assay-based typing. On the study overall, not on this receptor specifically: How much clinical and demographic metadata was included differed by source and by participant, and the metadata was provided uncurated.

The immunoSEQ Assay, a bias-controlled multiplex PCR, was used to amplify TCRbeta CDR3 regions from genomic DNA. Per the authors' processing: Nucleated cell counts per sample were estimated from amplification of reference gene primers within the assay. To quantify the absolute abundance of each unique TCRbeta CDR3 rearrangement, sequence reads were collapsed and filtered. For each sample, productive Simpson clonality was calculated by taking the square root of Simpson's diversity index across productive rearrangements. The table comes from immuneACCESS by way of TCRdb, which keeps in-frame sequences with V and J called. Part of the clones is missing from these tables; in studies checked, under half for an unresolved V gene and the rest for unknown reasons. V and J calls and clone size are given by that table; D and trimming were obtained from the DNA. The sample profile shows 150,000 or so clones; around 81% of them were found once. The biggest ten clones account for approximately 9.2% of the sample.

Whole blood was collected in K2EDTA tubes by collaborating institutions according to the institutions' own protocols. For TCRbeta analysis, collaborators shipped samples in one of three forms: frozen whole blood, isolated PBMCs, or DNA extracted from either of those sample types. On this clone: The antigen this receptor binds is unknown. Per-nucleotide qualities are absent, and no much larger clonotype sits a single base away.

The sequenced sample was peripheral blood. This clonotype was sampled from a human donor with acute or convalescent COVID-19. The donor label of this sample is uncertain.

Here the CDR3 is given as CASSPSPGNHGYTF. The nucleotide sequence reads TGTGCCAGCAGCCCCTCCCCAGGGAATCATGGCTACACCTTC. Recombination connected TRBV5-6 to TRBJ1-2; the D segment could be TRBD1, given 5 matching bases. Via the germline V gene, CDR1 is SGHDT and CDR2 YYEEEE. The germline ends are 16 bases apart after V is trimmed by 4 bases and J by 6 bases. Counted from cysteine to phenylalanine, this CDR3 has 14 amino acids. The CDR3 DNA has 42 bases and is translated from base 1. Supplemented by the reference TRBV5-6 and TRBJ1-2 proteins around the CDR3, the complete variable domain is DAGVTQSPTHLIKTRGQQVTLRCSPKSGHDTVSWYQQALGQGPQFIFQYYEEEERQRGNFPDRFSGHQFPNYSSELNVNALLLGDSALYLCASSPSPGNHGYTFGSGTRLTVV.